The 10 T cell receptor beta chains reported below all come from one sample, sequenced in a study of CD8 T cells in ankylosing spondylitis. The study's findings and limits: In ankylosing spondylitis blood, a motif of about 8 highly homologous TCR beta variants appeared characteristic.

TCRdb independently ran MiXCR on the 5' RACE reads; one entry per CDR3 protein. This sample has about 200,000 distinct CDR3 sequences, with roughly 6.6% found just once. What these receptors recognize is not known. The sequencing input was blood, either unsorted or a sorted T cell fraction (not recorded which). The receptors come from a male donor with ankylosing spondylitis.

This clonotype was observed many times. The chain carries TRBV28 and TRBJ2-5, with 14 bases identical to TRBD2. Germline values: CDR1 MDHEN, CDR2 SYDVKM. The ends lost 0 bases at V and 4 bases at J; junction bases unmatched: 7. This CDR3 spans 18 amino acids. Here the CDR3 DNA reads TGTGCCAGCAGTTTATGGACTAGCGGGGGGGCCGGGGGAGAGACCCAGTACTTC. Translating it yields CASSLWTSGGAGGETQYF.

The chain employs TRBV20-1 and TRBJ2-7; 8 nucleotides match TRBD1. The CDR3 spans 12 residues. The germline gives CDR1 DFQATT, CDR2 SNEGSKA (reference sequence). The trim removed 6 bases at V and 3 bases at J, leaving 4 bases unmatched. The CDR3 here is CSADTGGYEQYF. The CDR3 DNA reads TGCAGTGCGGATACAGGGGGCTACGAGCAGTACTTC.

The chain recombines TRBV10-3 with TRBJ2-1, with TRBD2 matching 9 bases. After removal of 4 bases from V and 4 bases from J, the junction contained 5 bases not matched to a gene. CDR3 length: 15 amino acids. Germline CDR1 reads ENHRY; CDR2 reads SYGVKD. The CDR3 DNA reads as TGTGCCATCAGTGTAAGCGGGGGGTCTTACAATGAGCAGTTCTTC. This encodes CAISVSGGSYNEQFF.

There are many counts of this clonotype. The gene calls are TRBV30 and TRBJ1-5; D call uncertain. The CDR3 loop spans 13 amino acids. Germline V gene sequence: CDR1 GTSNPN, CDR2 SVGIG (reference sequence). Trimming took off 0 bases at V and 4 bases at J, with 7 bases between the two ends. CDR3 DNA: TGTGCCTGGAGTGTAACGGGGAATCAGCCCCAGCATTTT. It yields the protein CAWSVTGNQPQHF.

This clonotype was seen only a few times. The V and J genes are TRBV28 and TRBJ2-1; no clear D gene. Germline CDR1 and CDR2: MDHEN and SYDVKM. The CDR3 is 14 residues long. V lost 2 bases, J lost 3 bases, and 8 bases lay in between. The CDR3 DNA reads TGTGCCAGCAGTTTACCCAGCTTCTACAATGAGCAGTTCTTC. Encoded protein: CASSLPSFYNEQFF.

The table lists this clonotype with many counts. The CDR3 DNA is TGCGCCAGCAGCCAACAGGGTCCAGGGGCATACGAGCAGTACTTC. This gives the protein CASSQQGPGAYEQYF. The V gene is TRBV4-3, the J gene TRBJ2-7; D may be TRBD1 (6 bases). Between the trimmed V and J ends, which lost 2 bases and 4 bases, there was a span of 15 bases. CDR1 LGHNA and CDR2 YSLEER come from the germline V gene. There are 15 residues in the CDR3.

This clonotype was recorded many times. The chain has TRBV28 and TRBJ1-2; 9 bases map to TRBD1. Germline CDR1 and CDR2: MDHEN and SYDVKM. The CDR3 consists of 17 residues. With 4 bases clipped from V and 1 base from J, the junction kept 10 bases outside the gene matches. The CDR3: CASSSTIDRGNNYGYTF. In nucleotides, the CDR3 is TGTGCCAGCAGTTCGACGATTGACAGGGGGAATAACTATGGCTACACCTTC.

In this sample, this clonotype turned up many times. This sequence joins TRBV7-9 and TRBJ1-1; D possibly corresponds to TRBD1 (5 bases). Germline CDR1 reads SEHNR; CDR2 reads FQNEAQ (reference sequence). The CDR3 is made up of 15 amino acids. The V and J ends lost 0 bases and 7 bases respectively, with 15 bases between them. For the CDR3, the DNA is TGTGCCAGCAGCTTAGCGGTGAAAGGGGTCGATGAAGCTTTCTTT. Residues: CASSLAVKGVDEAFF.

The gene calls are TRBV20-1 and TRBJ1-1; TRBD1 might be the D (6 bases). V lost 6 bases to trimming and J lost 4 bases, with 21 bases between them. The length of the CDR3 is 15 residues. Germline V gene data show CDR1 as DFQATT and CDR2 as SNEGSKA (reference sequence). Here the CDR3 reads CSAPRRGATGTEAFF. In DNA form, the CDR3 reads TGCAGTGCGCCACGCCGGGGGGCGACGGGCACTGAAGCTTTCTTT.

The J gene is TRBJ2-2, the V gene TRBV4-3; D is possibly TRBD1 (5 bases). Trimming shortened V by 0 bases and J by 0 bases, and 8 bases separated the two germline ends. The CDR3 has 16 amino acids. The V gene's germline CDR1 is LGHNA and CDR2 YSLEER. CDR3 sequence: CASSQDRGPNTGELFF. The CDR3 region has the DNA TGCGCCAGCAGCCAAGATAGGGGCCCGAACACCGGGGAGCTGTTTTTT.